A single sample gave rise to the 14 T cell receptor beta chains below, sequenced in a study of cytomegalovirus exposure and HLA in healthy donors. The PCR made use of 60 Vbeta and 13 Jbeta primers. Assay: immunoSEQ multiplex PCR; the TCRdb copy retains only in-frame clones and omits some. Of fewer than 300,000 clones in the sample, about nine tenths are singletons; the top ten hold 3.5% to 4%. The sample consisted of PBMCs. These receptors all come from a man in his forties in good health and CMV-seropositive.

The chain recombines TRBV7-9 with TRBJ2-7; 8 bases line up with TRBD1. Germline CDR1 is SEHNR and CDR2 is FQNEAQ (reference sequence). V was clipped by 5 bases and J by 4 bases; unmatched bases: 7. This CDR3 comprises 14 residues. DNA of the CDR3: TGTGCCAGCAGCCGGACAGGGAAGAGATACGAGCAGTACTTC. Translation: CASSRTGKRYEQYF.

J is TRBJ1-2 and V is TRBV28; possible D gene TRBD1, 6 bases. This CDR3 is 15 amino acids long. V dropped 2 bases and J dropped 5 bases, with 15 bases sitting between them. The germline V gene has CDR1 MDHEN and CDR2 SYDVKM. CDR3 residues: CASSLGSGGRYGYTF. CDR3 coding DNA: TGTGCCAGCAGTTTAGGATCGGGGGGCAGGTATGGCTACACCTTC.

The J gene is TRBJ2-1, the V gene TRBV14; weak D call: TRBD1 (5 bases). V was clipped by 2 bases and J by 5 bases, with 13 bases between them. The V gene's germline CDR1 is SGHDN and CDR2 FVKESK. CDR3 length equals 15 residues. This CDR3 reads CASSQTGWQDNEQFF. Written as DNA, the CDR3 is TGTGCCAGCAGCCAAACAGGATGGCAGGACAATGAGCAGTTCTTC.

The CDR3 region has the DNA TGTGCCAGCAGCTTAGCGGGGGGACAGGGAGCAACTAATGAAAAACTGTTTTTT. It encodes CASSLAGGQGATNEKLFF. This chain links TRBV7-9 with TRBJ1-4; the match to TRBD1 covers 9 bases. Losses at the gene ends were 0 bases for V and 0 bases for J; bases not matched to a gene: 5. CDR3 length equals 18 residues. Germline CDR1 and CDR2: SEHNR and FQNEAQ (reference sequence).

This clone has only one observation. CDR3 loop: CASSLDGREGYEQFF. CDR3 coding DNA: TGTGCCAGCAGCTTAGATGGGCGGGAGGGCTATGAGCAGTTCTTC. The chain is built from TRBV7-8 and TRBJ2-1; 9 bases line up with TRBD2. The V gene end was trimmed by 1 base and the J gene end by 8 bases; junction bases not matched to a gene: 6. In germline, CDR1 is SGHVS, CDR2 FQNEAQ. The CDR3 has 15 residues.

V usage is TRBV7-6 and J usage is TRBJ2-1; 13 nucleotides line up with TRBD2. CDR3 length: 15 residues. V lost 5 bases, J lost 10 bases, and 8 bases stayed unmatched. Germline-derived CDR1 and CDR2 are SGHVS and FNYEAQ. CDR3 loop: CASSPGLAGAGEQFF. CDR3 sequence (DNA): TGTGCCAGCAGCCCCGGACTAGCGGGAGCAGGGGAGCAGTTCTTC.

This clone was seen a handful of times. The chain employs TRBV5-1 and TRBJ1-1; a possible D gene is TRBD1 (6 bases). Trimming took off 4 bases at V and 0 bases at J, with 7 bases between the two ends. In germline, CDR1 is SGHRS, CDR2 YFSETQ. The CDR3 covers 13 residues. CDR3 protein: CASSGTLNTEAFF. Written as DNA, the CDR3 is TGCGCCAGCAGCGGGACACTGAACACTGAAGCTTTCTTT.

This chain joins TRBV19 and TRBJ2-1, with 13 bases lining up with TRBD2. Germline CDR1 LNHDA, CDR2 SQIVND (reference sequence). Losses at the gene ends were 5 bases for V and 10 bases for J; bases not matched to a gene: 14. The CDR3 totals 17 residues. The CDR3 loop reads CASSGHSGGLAGQEQFF. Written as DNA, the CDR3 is TGTGCCAGTAGTGGTCACTCTGGGGGACTAGCGGGACAAGAGCAGTTCTTC. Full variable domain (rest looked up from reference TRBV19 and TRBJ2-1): DGGITQSPKYLFRKEGQNVTLSCEQNLNHDAMYWYRQDPGQGLRLIYYSQIVNDFQKGDIAEGYSVSREKKESFPLTVTSAQKNPTAFYLCASSGHSGGLAGQEQFFGPGTRLTVL.

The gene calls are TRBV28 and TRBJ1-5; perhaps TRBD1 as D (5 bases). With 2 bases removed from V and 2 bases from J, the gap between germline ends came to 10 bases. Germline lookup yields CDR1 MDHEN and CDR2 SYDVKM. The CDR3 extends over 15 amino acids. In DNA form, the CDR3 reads TGTGCCAGCAGTTTAGAAGGGGCCGGCAATCAGCCCCAGCATTTT. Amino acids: CASSLEGAGNQPQHF.

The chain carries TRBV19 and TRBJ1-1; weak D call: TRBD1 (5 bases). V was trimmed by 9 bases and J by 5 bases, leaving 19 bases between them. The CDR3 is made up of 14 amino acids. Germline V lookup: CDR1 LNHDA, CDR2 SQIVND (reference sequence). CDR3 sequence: CASQGQGWGTEAFF. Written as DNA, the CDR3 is TGTGCCAGCCAAGGCCAGGGTTGGGGAACTGAAGCTTTCTTT.

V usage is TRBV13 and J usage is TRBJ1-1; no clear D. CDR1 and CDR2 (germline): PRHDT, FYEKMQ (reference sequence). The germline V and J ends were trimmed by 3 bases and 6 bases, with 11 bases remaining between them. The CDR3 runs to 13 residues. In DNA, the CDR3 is TGTGCCAGCAGCTTGATCGGGTACCCTGAAGCTTTCTTT. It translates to CASSLIGYPEAFF.

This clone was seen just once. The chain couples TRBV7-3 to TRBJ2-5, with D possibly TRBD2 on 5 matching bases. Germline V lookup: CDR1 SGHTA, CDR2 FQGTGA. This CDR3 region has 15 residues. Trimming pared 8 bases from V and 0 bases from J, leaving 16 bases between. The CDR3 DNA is TGTGCCAGCGCCGCAGGAGGCGGTTACCAAGAGACCCAGTACTTC. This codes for CASAAGGGYQETQYF.

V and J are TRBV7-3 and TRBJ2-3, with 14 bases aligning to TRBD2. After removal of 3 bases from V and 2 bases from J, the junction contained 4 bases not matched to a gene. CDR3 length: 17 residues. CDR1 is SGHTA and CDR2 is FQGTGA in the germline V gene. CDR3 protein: CASSLGLAGANTDTQYF. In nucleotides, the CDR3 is TGTGCCAGCAGCTTGGGACTAGCGGGAGCTAACACAGATACGCAGTATTTT.

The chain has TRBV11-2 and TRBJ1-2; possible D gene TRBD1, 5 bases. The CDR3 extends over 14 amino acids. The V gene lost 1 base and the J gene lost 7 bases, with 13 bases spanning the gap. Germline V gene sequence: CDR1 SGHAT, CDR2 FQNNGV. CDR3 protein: CASSLGSGSSGYTF. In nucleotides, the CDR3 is TGTGCCAGCAGCTTAGGGTCAGGGTCGAGTGGCTACACCTTC.